This T cell receptor (beta chain) was retrieved from a study of control samples from healthy donors and cancer patients. Comments on this clone: Other nucleotide sequences in the sample specify the same CDR3.

There are 12 residues in the CDR3. Per germline, CDR1 SGHRS and CDR2 YFSETQ. The V gene lost 0 bases and the J gene lost 7 bases, with 5 bases spanning the gap. Only in-frame clones appear in the TCRdb table, and some are missing; sequencing was by immunoSEQ multiplex PCR. This table holds around 110,000 clones, 75% to 90% found once. V gene TRBV5-1 combines with J gene TRBJ2-1; D gene ambiguous. The sequence was collected from a woman aged 50 to 60 with colorectal cancer. The specimen was PBMCs. The CDR3 bases are TGCGCCAGCAGCTTGGGTGGGAATGAGCAGTTCTTC. Its translation: CASSLGGNEQFF.